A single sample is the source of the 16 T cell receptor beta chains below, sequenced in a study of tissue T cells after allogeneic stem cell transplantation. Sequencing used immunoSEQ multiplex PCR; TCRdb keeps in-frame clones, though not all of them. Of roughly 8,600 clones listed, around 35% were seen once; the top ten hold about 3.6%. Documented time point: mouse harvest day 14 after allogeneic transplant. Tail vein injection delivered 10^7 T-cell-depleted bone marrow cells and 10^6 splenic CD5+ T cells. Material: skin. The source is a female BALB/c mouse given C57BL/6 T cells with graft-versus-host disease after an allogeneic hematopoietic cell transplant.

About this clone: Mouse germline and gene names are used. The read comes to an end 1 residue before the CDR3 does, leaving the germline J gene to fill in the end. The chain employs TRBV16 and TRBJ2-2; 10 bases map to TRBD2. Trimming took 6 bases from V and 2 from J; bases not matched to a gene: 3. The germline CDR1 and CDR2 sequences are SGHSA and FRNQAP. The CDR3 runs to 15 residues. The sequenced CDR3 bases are TGTGCAAGCAGTCCGGACTGGGGGAACACCGGGCAGCTCTAC. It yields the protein CASSPDWGNTGQLY. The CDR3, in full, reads CASSPDWGNTGQLYF.

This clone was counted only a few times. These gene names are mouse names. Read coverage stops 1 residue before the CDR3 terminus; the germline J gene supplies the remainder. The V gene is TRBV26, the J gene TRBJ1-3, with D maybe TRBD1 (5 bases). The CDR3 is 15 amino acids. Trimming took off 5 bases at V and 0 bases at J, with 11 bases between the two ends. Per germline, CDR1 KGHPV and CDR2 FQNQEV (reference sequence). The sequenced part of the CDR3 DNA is TGTGCCAGCAGTGGACAAATTAATTCTGGAAATACGCTCTAT. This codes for CASSGQINSGNTLY. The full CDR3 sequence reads CASSGQINSGNTLYF.

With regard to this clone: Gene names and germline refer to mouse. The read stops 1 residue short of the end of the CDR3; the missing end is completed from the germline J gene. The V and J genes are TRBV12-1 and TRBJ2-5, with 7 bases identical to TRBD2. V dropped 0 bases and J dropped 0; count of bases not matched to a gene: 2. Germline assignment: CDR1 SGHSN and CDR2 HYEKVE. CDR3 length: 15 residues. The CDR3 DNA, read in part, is TGTGCCAGCTCTCTCCTGGGGGTTAACCAAGACACCCAGTAC. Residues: CASSLLGVNQDTQY. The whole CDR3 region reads CASSLLGVNQDTQYF.

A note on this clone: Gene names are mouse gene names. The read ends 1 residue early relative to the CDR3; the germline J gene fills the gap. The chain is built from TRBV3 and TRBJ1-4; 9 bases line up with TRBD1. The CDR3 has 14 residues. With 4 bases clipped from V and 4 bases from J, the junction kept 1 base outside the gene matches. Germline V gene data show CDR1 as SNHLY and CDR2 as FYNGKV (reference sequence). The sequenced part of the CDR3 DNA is TGTGCCAGCAGCTCGGGACAGGGCAACGAAAGATTATTT. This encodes CASSSGQGNERLF. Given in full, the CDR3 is CASSSGQGNERLFF.

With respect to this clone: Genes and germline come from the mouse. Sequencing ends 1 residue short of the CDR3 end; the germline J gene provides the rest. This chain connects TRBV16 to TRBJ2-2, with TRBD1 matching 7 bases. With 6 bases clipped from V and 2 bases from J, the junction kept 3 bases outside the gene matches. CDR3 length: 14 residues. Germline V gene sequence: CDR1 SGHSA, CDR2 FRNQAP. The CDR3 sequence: CASSPTGNTGQLYF. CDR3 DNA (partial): TGTGCAAGCAGTCCGACAGGGAACACCGGGCAGCTCTAC.

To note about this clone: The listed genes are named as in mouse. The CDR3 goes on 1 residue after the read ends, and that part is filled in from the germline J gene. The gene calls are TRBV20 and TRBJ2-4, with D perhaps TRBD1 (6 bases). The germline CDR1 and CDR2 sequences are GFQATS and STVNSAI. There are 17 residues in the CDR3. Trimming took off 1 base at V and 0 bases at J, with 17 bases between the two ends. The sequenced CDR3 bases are TGTGGTGCTAGGGGGGGGTTGGGGACACCTAGTCAAAACACCTTGTAC. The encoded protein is CGARGGLGTPSQNTLY. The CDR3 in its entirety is CGARGGLGTPSQNTLYF.

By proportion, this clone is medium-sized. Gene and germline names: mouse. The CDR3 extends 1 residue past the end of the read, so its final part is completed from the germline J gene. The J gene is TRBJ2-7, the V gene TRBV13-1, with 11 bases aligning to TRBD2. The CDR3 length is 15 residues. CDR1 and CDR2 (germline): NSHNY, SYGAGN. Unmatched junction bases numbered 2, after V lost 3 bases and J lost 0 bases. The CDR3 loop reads CASSGDWGSSYEQYF. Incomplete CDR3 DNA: TGTGCCAGCAGTGGGGACTGGGGGAGCTCCTATGAACAGTAC.

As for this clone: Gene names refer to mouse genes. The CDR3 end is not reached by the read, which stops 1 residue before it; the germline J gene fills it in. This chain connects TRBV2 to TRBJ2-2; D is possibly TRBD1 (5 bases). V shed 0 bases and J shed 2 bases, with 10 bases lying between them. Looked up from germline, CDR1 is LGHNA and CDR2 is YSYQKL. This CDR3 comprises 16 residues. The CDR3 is CASSQDPGRNTGQLYF. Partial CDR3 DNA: TGTGCCAGCAGCCAAGACCCAGGGAGGAACACCGGGCAGCTCTAC.

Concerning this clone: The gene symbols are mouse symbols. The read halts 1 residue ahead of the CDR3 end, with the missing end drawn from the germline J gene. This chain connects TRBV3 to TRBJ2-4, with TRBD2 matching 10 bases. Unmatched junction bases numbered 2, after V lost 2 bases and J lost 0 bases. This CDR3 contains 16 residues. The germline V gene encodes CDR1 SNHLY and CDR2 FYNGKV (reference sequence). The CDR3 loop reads CASSLILGGSQNTLYF. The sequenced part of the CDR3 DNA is TGTGCCAGCAGCTTAATACTGGGGGGGAGTCAAAACACCTTGTAC. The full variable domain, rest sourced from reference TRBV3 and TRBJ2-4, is GPKVLQIPSHQIIDMGQMVTLNCDPVSNHLYFYWYKQILGQQMEFLVNFYNGKVMEKSKLFKDQFSVERPDGSYFTLKIQPTALEDSAVYFCASSLILGGSQNTLYFGAGTRLSVL.

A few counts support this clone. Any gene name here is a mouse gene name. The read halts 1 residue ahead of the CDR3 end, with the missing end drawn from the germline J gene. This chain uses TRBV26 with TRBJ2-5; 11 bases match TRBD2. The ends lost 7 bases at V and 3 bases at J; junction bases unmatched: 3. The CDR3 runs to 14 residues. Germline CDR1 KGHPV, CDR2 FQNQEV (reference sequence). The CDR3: CASTWDWGQDTQYF. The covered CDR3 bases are TGTGCCAGCACTTGGGACTGGGGGCAAGACACCCAGTAC. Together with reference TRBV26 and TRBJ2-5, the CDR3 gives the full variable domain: NSKVIQTPRYLVKGQGQKAKMRCIPEKGHPVVFWYQQNKNNEFKFLINFQNQEVLQQIDMTEKRFSAECPSNSPCSLEIQSSEAGDSALYLCASTWDWGQDTQYFGPGTRLLVL.

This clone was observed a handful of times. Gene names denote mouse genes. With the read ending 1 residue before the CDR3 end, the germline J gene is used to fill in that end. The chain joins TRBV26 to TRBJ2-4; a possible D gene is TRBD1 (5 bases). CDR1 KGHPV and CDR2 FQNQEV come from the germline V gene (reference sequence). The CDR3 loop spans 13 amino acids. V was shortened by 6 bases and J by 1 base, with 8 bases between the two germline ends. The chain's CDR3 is CASSPTGQNTLYF. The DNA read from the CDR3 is TGTGCCAGCAGCCCGACAGGTCAAAACACCTTGTAC.

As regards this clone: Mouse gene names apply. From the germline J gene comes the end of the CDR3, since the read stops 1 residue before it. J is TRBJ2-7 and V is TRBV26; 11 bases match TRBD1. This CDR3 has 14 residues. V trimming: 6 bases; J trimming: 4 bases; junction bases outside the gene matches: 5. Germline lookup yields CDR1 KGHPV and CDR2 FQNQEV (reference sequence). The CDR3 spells CASSAGTGGYEQYF. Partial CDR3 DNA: TGTGCCAGCAGCGCCGGGACAGGGGGGTATGAACAGTAC.

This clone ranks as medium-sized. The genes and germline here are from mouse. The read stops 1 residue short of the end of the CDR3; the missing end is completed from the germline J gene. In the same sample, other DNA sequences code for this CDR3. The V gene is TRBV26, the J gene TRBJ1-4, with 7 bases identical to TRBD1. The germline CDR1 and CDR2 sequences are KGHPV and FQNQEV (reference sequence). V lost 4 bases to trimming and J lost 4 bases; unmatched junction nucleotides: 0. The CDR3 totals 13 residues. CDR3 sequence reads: CASSRDSNERLFF. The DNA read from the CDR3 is TGTGCCAGCAGTCGGGACAGCAACGAAAGATTATTT.

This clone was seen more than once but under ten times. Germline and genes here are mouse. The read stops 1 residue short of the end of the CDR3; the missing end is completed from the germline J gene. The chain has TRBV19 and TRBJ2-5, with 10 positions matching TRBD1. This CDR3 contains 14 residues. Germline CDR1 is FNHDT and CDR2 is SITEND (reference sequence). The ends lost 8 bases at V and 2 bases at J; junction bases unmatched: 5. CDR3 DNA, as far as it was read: TGTGCCAGAGGGACAGGGGAGGGCCAAGACACCCAGTAC. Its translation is CARGTGEGQDTQY. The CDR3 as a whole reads CARGTGEGQDTQYF.

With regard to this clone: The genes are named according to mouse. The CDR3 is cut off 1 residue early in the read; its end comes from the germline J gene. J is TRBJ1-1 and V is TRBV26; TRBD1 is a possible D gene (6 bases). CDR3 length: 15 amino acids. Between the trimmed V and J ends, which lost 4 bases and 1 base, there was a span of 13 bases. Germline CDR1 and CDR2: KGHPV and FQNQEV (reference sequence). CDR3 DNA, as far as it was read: TGTGCCAGCAGTCCAACCCCAGGGGTGAACACAGAAGTCTTC. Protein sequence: CASSPTPGVNTEVF. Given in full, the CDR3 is CASSPTPGVNTEVFF.

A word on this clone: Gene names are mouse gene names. The CDR3: CASSSTGAQDTQYF. The CDR3 bases that were read are TGTGCCAGCAGTTCGACAGGGGCCCAAGACACCCAGTAC. The rearrangement uses TRBV13-3 and TRBJ2-5; 8 positions match TRBD1. The read is 1 residue too short to cover the CDR3 end, so that end is filled in from the germline J gene. This CDR3 region has 14 residues. The germline gives CDR1 NNHDY, CDR2 SYVADS. Unmatched junction bases numbered 3, after V lost 4 bases and J lost 2 bases. Looking up the rest from reference TRBV13-3 and TRBJ2-5 gives the full variable domain: EAAVTQSPRSKVAVTGGKVTLSCHQTNNHDYMYWYRQDTGHGLRLIHYSYVADSTEKGDIPDGYKASRPSQENFSLILELASLSQTAVYFCASSSTGAQDTQYFGPGTRLLVL.